A single TCR beta chain is shown here with its context. What it binds is not known. The read stops 3 residues short of the end of the CDR3; the missing end is completed from the germline J gene. Average input was roughly 1,100 ng genomic DNA for immunoSEQ TCR beta CDR3 amplification. The table came from immunoSEQ multiplex PCR; TCRdb's copy has only in-frame clones and leaves some out. The table counts more than 30,000 clones; 1.5% to 2% lies in the top ten. This sample was included in a study of T cells in women clearing cervical HPV infection. The overall study: Case blood was drawn when the lesion was first found; control blood after infection became undetectable. General observations from the study: TRBV6-7 abundance was lower in cases than controls (0.11% versus 0.16%).

The V gene end was trimmed by 4 bases and the J gene end by 5 bases; junction bases not matched to a gene: 10. Looked up from germline, CDR1 is LGHDT and CDR2 is YNNKEL (reference sequence). The CDR3 is made up of 17 amino acids. The rearrangement links TRBV3-1 (or the pseudogene TRBV3-2) to TRBJ2-1; 11 bases are a match to TRBD1. The TCR was taken from a woman between 18 and 70 years old with a cervical HPV16 infection that either progressed to CIN3+ or cleared (not recorded which). The sequenced sample was blood buffy coat. CDR3 residues: CASSPDPGQGVDNEQFF. The CDR3 bases that were read are TGTGCCAGCAGCCCGGATCCGGGACAGGGGGTAGACAATGAG.